A selection of T cell receptor beta chains follows, all from one sample in a study of identical twins. TCRdb redid the calling of the 5' RACE reads with MiXCR, one entry per CDR3 protein. This sample has roughly 480,000 distinct CDR3 sequences, with approximately 24% found just once. These same data were also listed under a study on T cells expressing NK-cell markers.

The sample consisted of CD4+ T cells sorted from blood. Receptors originate from a woman younger than 35 in good health. CDR3s include the opening cysteine and the closing phenylalanine or tryptophan. Each record gives: V gene, CDR3 length, J gene, clone size, D gene, CDR3 protein, CDR3 DNA. D genes are given only for firm matches. Some rows mark clone size as missing; the rest say once, few, many or name a class of expanded clone.

v_call: TRBV12-3/TRBV12-4
cdr3_length: 14
j_call: TRBJ2-6
clone_size: .
d_call: .
cdr3_aa: CASSSQSGAYVLTF
cdr3_nt: TGTGCCAGCAGTTCCCAATCTGGGGCCTACGTCCTGACTTTC

v_call: TRBV7-9
cdr3_length: 16
j_call: TRBJ2-2
clone_size: once
d_call: .
cdr3_aa: CASSPPGQRHTGELFF
cdr3_nt: TGTGCCAGCAGCCCCCCAGGACAGAGACACACCGGGGAGCTGTTTTTT

v_call: TRBV12-5
cdr3_length: 14
j_call: TRBJ2-1
clone_size: .
d_call: .
cdr3_aa: CASGVEHGTRVQFF
cdr3_nt: TGTGCTAGTGGGGTAGAACACGGGACCCGGGTGCAGTTCTTC

v_call: TRBV5-1
cdr3_length: 14
j_call: TRBJ1-2
clone_size: .
d_call: TRBD1
cdr3_aa: CASTMATGHYGYTF
cdr3_nt: TGCGCCAGCACCATGGCGACAGGGCACTATGGCTACACCTTC

v_call: TRBV14
cdr3_length: 14
j_call: TRBJ1-2
clone_size: .
d_call: .
cdr3_aa: CASSQDGQSYGYTF
cdr3_nt: TGTGCCAGCAGCCAAGATGGCCAGAGCTATGGCTACACCTTC

v_call: TRBV5-5
cdr3_length: 16
j_call: TRBJ1-5
clone_size: .
d_call: .
cdr3_aa: CASSLVAGGVNQPQHF
cdr3_nt: TGTGCCAGCAGCTTGGTAGCGGGGGGCGTCAATCAGCCCCAGCATTTT

v_call: TRBV12-2
cdr3_length: 13
j_call: TRBJ2-5
clone_size: once
d_call: .
cdr3_aa: CASRPKSQETQYF
cdr3_nt: TGTGCAAGTCGCCCGAAATCCCAAGAGACCCAGTACTTC

v_call: TRBV20-1
cdr3_length: 15
j_call: TRBJ2-5
clone_size: few
d_call: .
cdr3_aa: CSARDGTAGGETQYF
cdr3_nt: TGCAGTGCTAGAGATGGGACTGCCGGTGGGGAGACCCAGTACTTC

v_call: TRBV7-7
cdr3_length: 14
j_call: TRBJ2-5
clone_size: .
d_call: TRBD2
cdr3_aa: CASSPGGLEGTQYF
cdr3_nt: TGTGCCAGCAGCCCCGGCGGACTAGAAGGGACCCAGTACTTC

v_call: TRBV2
cdr3_length: 14
j_call: TRBJ2-1
clone_size: many
d_call: .
cdr3_aa: CASSEMTGYNEQFF
cdr3_nt: TGTGCCAGCAGTGAAATGACGGGATACAATGAGCAGTTCTTC

v_call: TRBV10-3
cdr3_length: 14
j_call: TRBJ1-3
clone_size: .
d_call: .
cdr3_aa: CAISETDSGNTIYF
cdr3_nt: TGTGCCATCAGTGAGACGGATTCTGGAAACACCATATATTTT

v_call: TRBV14
cdr3_length: 15
j_call: TRBJ1-2
clone_size: .
d_call: TRBD1
cdr3_aa: CASSARDRGHYGYTF
cdr3_nt: TGTGCCAGCAGCGCCCGGGACAGGGGGCACTATGGCTACACCTTC

v_call: TRBV5-6
cdr3_length: 14
j_call: TRBJ1-5
clone_size: .
d_call: .
cdr3_aa: CASSLGSENQPQHF
cdr3_nt: TGTGCCAGCAGCTTGGGGTCAGAGAATCAGCCCCAGCATTTT

v_call: TRBV6-1
cdr3_length: 15
j_call: TRBJ2-1
clone_size: few
d_call: TRBD1
cdr3_aa: CASRPGTGGRYEQFF
cdr3_nt: TGTGCCAGCAGACCCGGGACAGGGGGAAGGTATGAGCAGTTCTTC

v_call: TRBV2
cdr3_length: 12
j_call: TRBJ1-5
clone_size: many
d_call: .
cdr3_aa: CASSGGNQPQHF
cdr3_nt: TGTGCCAGCAGTGGGGGAAATCAGCCCCAGCATTTT

v_call: TRBV29-1
cdr3_length: 9
j_call: TRBJ1-2
clone_size: .
d_call: .
cdr3_aa: CSVEKDSSF
cdr3_nt: TGCAGCGTTGAAAAGGACAGCTCCTTC

v_call: TRBV7-9
cdr3_length: 17
j_call: TRBJ2-7
clone_size: few
d_call: TRBD1
cdr3_aa: CASSLGEMRQGIYEQYF
cdr3_nt: TGTGCCAGCAGCTTAGGTGAGATGAGACAGGGGATTTACGAGCAGTACTTC

v_call: TRBV5-1
cdr3_length: 14
j_call: TRBJ2-3
clone_size: few
d_call: TRBD2
cdr3_aa: CASSYGLAADTQYF
cdr3_nt: TGCGCCAGCAGCTACGGACTAGCAGCAGATACGCAGTATTTT

v_call: TRBV19
cdr3_length: 15
j_call: TRBJ1-6
clone_size: .
d_call: .
cdr3_aa: CASSIVGTINSPLHF
cdr3_nt: TGTGCCAGTAGTATAGTCGGAACTATTAATTCACCCCTCCACTTT

v_call: TRBV11-2
cdr3_length: 14
j_call: TRBJ1-1
clone_size: few
d_call: .
cdr3_aa: CASSLDAGDTEAFF
cdr3_nt: TGTGCCAGCAGCCTGGATGCGGGGGACACTGAAGCTTTCTTT

v_call: TRBV27
cdr3_length: 17
j_call: TRBJ2-1
clone_size: .
d_call: TRBD2
cdr3_aa: CASISLAGGSSYNEQFF
cdr3_nt: TGTGCCAGCATTTCGCTAGCGGGAGGGAGCTCCTACAATGAGCAGTTCTTC

v_call: TRBV19
cdr3_length: 17
j_call: TRBJ2-1
clone_size: .
d_call: TRBD2
cdr3_aa: CASSIAPTSGTYNEQFF
cdr3_nt: TGTGCCAGTAGTATAGCCCCAACTAGCGGGACCTACAATGAGCAGTTCTTC

v_call: TRBV20-1
cdr3_length: 15
j_call: TRBJ2-4
clone_size: .
d_call: .
cdr3_aa: CSARVPGRTKNIQYF
cdr3_nt: TGCAGTGCTAGAGTTCCCGGCCGGACCAAAAACATTCAGTACTTC

v_call: TRBV5-1
cdr3_length: 16
j_call: TRBJ2-7
clone_size: .
d_call: TRBD1
cdr3_aa: CASSLAGGQKFYEQYF
cdr3_nt: TGCGCCAGCAGCTTGGCTGGGGGACAGAAATTCTACGAGCAGTACTTC

v_call: TRBV12-3/TRBV12-4
cdr3_length: 14
j_call: TRBJ1-5
clone_size: few
d_call: .
cdr3_aa: CASSLRSEYQPQHF
cdr3_nt: TGTGCCAGCAGTTTAAGGAGTGAATATCAGCCCCAGCATTTT